Here is one TCR beta chain with its context. The data stem from a study of blood T cell repertoires in COVID-19. Overall study: Donors in the United States, Italy and Spain gave samples during acute or convalescent COVID-19.

Germline CDR1 and CDR2: MNHNS and SASEGT. V shed 2 bases and J 2 bases; nucleotides not matched to a gene: 4. This CDR3 has 15 residues. Sequenced by immunoSEQ multiplex PCR; TCRdb stores in-frame clones only, minus some. The data show fewer than 80,000 clones, roughly 89% seen once. Specimen: peripheral blood. This clonotype originated in a man aged 30 to 39 with acute or convalescent COVID-19. The chain carries TRBV6-1 and TRBJ2-7; TRBD1 agrees at 9 bases. The CDR3 bases are TGTGCCAGCAGTGAATGGACAGGGGCAACCTACGAGCAGTACGTC. This codes for CASSEWTGATYEQYV.